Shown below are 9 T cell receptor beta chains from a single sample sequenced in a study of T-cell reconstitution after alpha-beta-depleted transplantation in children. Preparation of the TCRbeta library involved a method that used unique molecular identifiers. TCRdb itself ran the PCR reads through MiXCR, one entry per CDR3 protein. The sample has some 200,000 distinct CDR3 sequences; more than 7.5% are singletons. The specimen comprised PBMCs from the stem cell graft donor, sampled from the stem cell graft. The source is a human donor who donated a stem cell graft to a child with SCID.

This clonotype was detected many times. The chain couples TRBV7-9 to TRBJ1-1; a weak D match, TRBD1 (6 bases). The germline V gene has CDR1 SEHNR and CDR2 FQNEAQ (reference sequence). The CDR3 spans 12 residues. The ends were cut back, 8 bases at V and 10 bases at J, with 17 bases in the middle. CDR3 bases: TGTGCCAGCCGTGGGGGCGGTGGGGGAGCTTTCTTT. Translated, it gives CASRGGGGGAFF.

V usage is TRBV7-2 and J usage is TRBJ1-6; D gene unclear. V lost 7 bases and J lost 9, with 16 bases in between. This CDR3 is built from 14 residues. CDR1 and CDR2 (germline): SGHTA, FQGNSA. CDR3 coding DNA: TGTGCCAGCACCCTCCGCCCAGAGGGTTCACCCCTCCACTTT. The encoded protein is CASTLRPEGSPLHF.

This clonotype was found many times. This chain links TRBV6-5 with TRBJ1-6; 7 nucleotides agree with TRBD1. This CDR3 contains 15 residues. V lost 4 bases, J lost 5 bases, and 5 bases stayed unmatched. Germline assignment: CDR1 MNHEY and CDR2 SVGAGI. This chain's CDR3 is CASSFTGANNSPLHF. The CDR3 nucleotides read TGTGCCAGCAGTTTTACAGGGGCGAATAATTCACCCCTCCACTTT.

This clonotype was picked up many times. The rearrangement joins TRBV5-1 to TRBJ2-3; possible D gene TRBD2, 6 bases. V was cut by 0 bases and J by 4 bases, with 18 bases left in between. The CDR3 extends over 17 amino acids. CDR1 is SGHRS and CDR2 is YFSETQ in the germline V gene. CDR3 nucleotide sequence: TGCGCCAGCAGCTTGGCCGGCTACGGGGGAGAGGCAGATACGCAGTATTTT. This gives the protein CASSLAGYGGEADTQYF.

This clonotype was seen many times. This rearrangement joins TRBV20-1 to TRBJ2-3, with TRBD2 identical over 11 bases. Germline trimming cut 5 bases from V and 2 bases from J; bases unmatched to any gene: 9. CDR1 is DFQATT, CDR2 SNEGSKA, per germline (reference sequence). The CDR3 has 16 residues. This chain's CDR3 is CSASPLAGGTTDTQYF. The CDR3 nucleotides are TGCAGTGCTTCACCGCTAGCGGGGGGTACCACAGATACGCAGTATTTT.

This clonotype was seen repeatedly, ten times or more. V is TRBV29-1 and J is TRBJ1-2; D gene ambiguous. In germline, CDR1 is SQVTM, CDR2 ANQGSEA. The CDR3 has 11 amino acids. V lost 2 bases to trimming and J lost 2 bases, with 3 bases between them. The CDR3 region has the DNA TGCAGCGTTGAATACAACTATGGCTACACCTTC. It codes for CSVEYNYGYTF.

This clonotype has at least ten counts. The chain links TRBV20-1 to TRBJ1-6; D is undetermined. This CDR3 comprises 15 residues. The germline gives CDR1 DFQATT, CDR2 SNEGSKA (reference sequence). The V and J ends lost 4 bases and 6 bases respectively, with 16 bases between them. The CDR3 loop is CSAKGGQPFNSPLHF. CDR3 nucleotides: TGCAGTGCTAAAGGAGGGCAGCCGTTTAATTCACCCCTCCACTTT.

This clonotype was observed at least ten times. The CDR3 spells CASSPEGGGSDEQFF. The CDR3 nucleotides read TGCGCCAGCAGCCCTGAAGGAGGGGGAAGCGATGAGCAGTTCTTC. This chain joins TRBV5-1 and TRBJ2-1, with D possibly being TRBD1 or TRBD2 (6 bases each). The CDR3 loop spans 15 amino acids. Germline V gives CDR1 SGHRS, CDR2 YFSETQ. V was trimmed by 4 bases and J by 8 bases, leaving 19 bases between them. The full variable domain, its missing parts supplied by reference TRBV5-1 and TRBJ2-1, is KAGVTQTPRYLIKTRGQQVTLSCSPISGHRSVSWYQQTPGQGLQFLFEYFSETQRNKGNFPGRFSGRQFSNSRSEMNVSTLELGDSALYLCASSPEGGGSDEQFFGPGTRLTVL.

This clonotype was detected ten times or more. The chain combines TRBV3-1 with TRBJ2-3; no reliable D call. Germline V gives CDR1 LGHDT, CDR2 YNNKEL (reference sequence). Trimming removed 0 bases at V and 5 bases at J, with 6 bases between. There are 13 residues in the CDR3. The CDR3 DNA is TGTGCCAGCAGCCAAGATTCCGGAGATACGCAGTATTTT. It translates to CASSQDSGDTQYF.